This T cell receptor (beta chain) emerged from a study of blood T cell repertoires in COVID-19. About the study: Collection of acute and convalescent COVID-19 samples took place in the United States, Italy and Spain. PBMCs, B-cell-depleted T cells, or T cells provided the cDNA or gDNA that made up the material.

Profiling relied on immunoSEQ multiplex PCR, and the TCRdb table lists in-frame clones only, not all of them. This sample has some 120,000 clones, with roughly 83% found just once. This CDR3 has 12 residues. The germline gives CDR1 LGHDT, CDR2 YNNKEL (reference sequence). V lost 2 bases to trimming and J lost 7 bases, with 6 bases between them. The sequence came from a woman under 40 who had recovered from COVID-19. Sequencing was performed on peripheral blood. The chain uses TRBV3-1 (or the pseudogene TRBV3-2) and TRBJ2-1; D is undetermined. CDR3 sequence: CASSQYKNEQFF. The CDR3 DNA is TGTGCCAGCAGCCAATACAAGAATGAGCAGTTCTTC.